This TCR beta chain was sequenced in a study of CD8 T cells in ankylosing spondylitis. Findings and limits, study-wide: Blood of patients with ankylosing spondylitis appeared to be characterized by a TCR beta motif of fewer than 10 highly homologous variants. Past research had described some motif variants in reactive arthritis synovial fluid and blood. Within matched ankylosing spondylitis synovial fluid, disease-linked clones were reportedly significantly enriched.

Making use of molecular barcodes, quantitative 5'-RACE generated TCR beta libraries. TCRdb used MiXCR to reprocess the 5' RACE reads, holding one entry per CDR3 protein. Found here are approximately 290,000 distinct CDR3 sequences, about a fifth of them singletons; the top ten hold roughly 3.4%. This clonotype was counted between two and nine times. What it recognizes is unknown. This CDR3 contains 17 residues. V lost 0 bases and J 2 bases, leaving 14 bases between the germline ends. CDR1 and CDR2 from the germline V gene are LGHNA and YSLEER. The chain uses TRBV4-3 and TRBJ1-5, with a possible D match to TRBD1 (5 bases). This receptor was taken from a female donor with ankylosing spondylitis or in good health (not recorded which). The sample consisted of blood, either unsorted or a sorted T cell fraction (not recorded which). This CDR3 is CASSQELGPPRNQPQHF. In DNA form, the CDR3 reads TGCGCCAGCAGCCAAGAACTGGGGCCCCCTCGCAATCAGCCCCAGCATTTT.